This is a list of T cell receptor beta chains from one sample in a study of cytomegalovirus exposure and HLA in healthy donors. Profiled with immunoSEQ multiplex PCR; TCRdb holds only in-frame clones, not every one. Of approximately 100,000 clones listed, 65% to 80% are singletons. The material sequenced was PBMCs. The receptors come from a woman between 35 and 50 years old in good health and CMV-seronegative. CDR3s leave out the opening cysteine and the closing phenylalanine or tryptophan.

v_call,j_call,cdr3_aa
TRBV28,.,ASSPTAGLNEQY
TRBV2,TRBJ1-5,ASSEVSEINQPQH
TRBV7-9,TRBJ2-6,ASSSLRGSSGANVLT
TRBV7-2,TRBJ2-3,ASSLTEGGLGTQY
TRBV30,TRBJ1-2,AWRGTGYGYT
TRBV28,TRBJ2-7,ASSPGLLEQY
TRBV7-2,TRBJ1-6,ASSSVQGAGSPLH
TRBV11-2,TRBJ2-7,ASSPWTGVSYEQY
TRBV7-9,TRBJ1-5,SSSLGTGAPGNQPQH
TRBV14,TRBJ1-1,ASSRTGRSWNTEAF
TRBV29-1,TRBJ2-7,SVVQGAYEQY
TRBV29-1,TRBJ2-2,SVDGSNTGELF
TRBV5-1,TRBJ2-3,ASSLGSTGLTDTQY
TRBV30,TRBJ2-1,AWSGTSVYNEQF
TRBV7-8,TRBJ2-3,ASSLTPGVTDTQY
TRBV7-9,TRBJ2-2,SSSFNRSFTGELF
TRBV5-1,TRBJ2-5,ASSGRTSGQETQY
TRBV19,TRBJ2-2,ASRGIGGSSSGELF
TRBV25-1,TRBJ2-5,ASSESGDSQETQY
TRBV19,TRBJ2-5,ASSINSQETQY
TRBV30,TRBJ2-7,AADRGRDEQY
TRBV7-3,TRBJ2-3,ASSLTGHWDTQY
TRBV7-9,TRBJ1-2,ASSLETARGT
TRBV7-2,TRBJ1-5,ASSPREYSNQPQH
TRBV6-5,TRBJ2-4,ASSYGQGEYIQY
TRBV19,TRBJ2-1,ASSTDRQTSSYNEQF
TRBV9,TRBJ2-1,ASSGSGRASEQF
TRBV27,TRBJ2-1,ASSPRDFYSYNEQF
TRBV27,TRBJ2-4,ASSPYRDRGALAKNIQY
TRBV18,TRBJ1-4,ASSPGTLNEKLF
TRBV28,TRBJ2-7,ASSSNGLEQY
TRBV4-1,TRBJ1-6,ASSQADPNRDDSPLH
TRBV7-9,TRBJ1-1,ASSLGSDKKAF
TRBV9,TRBJ1-4,ASSAGVGGGLSEKLF
TRBV5-4,TRBJ1-1,ASSREPHNVDTEAF
TRBV6-1,TRBJ2-3,ASSDYRDTQY
TRBV6-6,TRBJ2-1,ASQRLAGNEQF
TRBV6-5,TRBJ1-1,ATETGTPPGLR
TRBV2,TRBJ1-5,ASSQGARGNQPQH
TRBV9,TRBJ2-7,ASSVGTNSYEQY
TRBV19,TRBJ2-3,ASSISGGGGDTQY
TRBV19,TRBJ2-5,ASSIGVPETQY
TRBV6-1,TRBJ2-5,ASSPGTTLQETQY
TRBV29-1,TRBJ2-2,SVAVPSGSRTGELF
TRBV19,TRBJ2-2,AIQRGEAGELF
TRBV4-1,TRBJ2-3,ASSQGLARDTQY
TRBV4-3,TRBJ1-4,ASSQAQDGGKLF
TRBV27,TRBJ1-3,ASSLSRSGNTIY
TRBV7-9,TRBJ2-1,ASSLAQWGGEQF
TRBV5-5,TRBJ2-2,ASSLSGTSGSGELF
TRBV6-5,TRBJ2-5,ASRGPLQETQY
TRBV11-3,TRBJ2-1,ASSSGLRSSYNEQF
TRBV21-1,TRBJ2-4,ASSNGHFKNIQY
TRBV23-1,TRBJ2-2,ASSPQPEDRGRIGLF